This T cell receptor beta chain was found in a study of radiation and T cells in renal cell carcinoma. Sample treatment: 15 Gy SBRT to primary tumor, nephrectomy 4 weeks later. Trimming took off 2 bases at V and 5 bases at J, with 15 bases between the two ends. This CDR3 comprises 15 residues. The V gene's germline CDR1 is MNHNS and CDR2 SASEGT. This clone was found a few times. What it binds is not known. Overall study findings and caveats: Irradiated tumors held more dominant CDR3 motifs than control tumors.

The assay was immunoSEQ multiplex PCR, and TCRdb's table has in-frame clones only and misses some. The sample holds approximately 24,000 clones, 47% seen once. The clonotype comes from a woman aged 45 to 65 with renal cell carcinoma. The chain couples TRBV6-1 to TRBJ1-1, with D perhaps matching TRBD1 (5 bases). The sample here was tumor tissue, taken from a patient whose treatment included radiotherapy and nephrectomy. Written as DNA, the CDR3 is TGTGCCAGCAGTGAACATATCGGGGGAGGTACTGAAGCTTTCTTT. Translation: CASSEHIGGGTEAFF.